Described below is a single T cell receptor (beta chain) sequence and its context. The record originates from a study of T cell responses to AZD1222 COVID-19 vaccine. The CDR3 loop spans 11 amino acids. Deletions cut 4 bases from V and 6 bases from J, with 5 bases between. Using immunoSEQ multiplex PCR, the repertoire was profiled, and TCRdb retains in-frame clones only, with some absent. The repertoire holds some 90,000 clones, with about 88% as singletons. The receptor was derived from an adult in good health. This specimen consisted of peripheral blood, obtained on day 0 of AZD1222 vaccination. The J gene is TRBJ1-5, the V gene TRBV5-3, with no clear D. TRBV5-3 is an open reading frame, and its role is uncertain. The CDR3 spells CARSPRQPQHF. CDR3 in DNA: TGTGCCAGAAGCCCTCGTCAGCCCCAGCATTTT.